Presented here are 30 T cell receptor beta chains from one specimen sequenced in a study of shared clonotypes between healthy human individuals. Here immunoSEQ multiplex PCR was the method, and the copy in TCRdb shows in-frame clones only, minus some. The table lists about 190,000 clones, approximately 61% of them singletons, with over 9.5% in the top ten. Sequencing input: memory CD4+ T cells sorted from blood. Documented subset: CD45RA-negative fraction. The receptors originated from a man younger than 40 in good health.

This clone has a count of ten or more. This sequence joins TRBV7-2 and TRBJ2-5, with 12 bases that match TRBD2. The CDR3 has 18 amino acids. V gave up 3 bases and J gave up 1 base; unmatched junction bases: 9. Germline assignment: CDR1 SGHTA and CDR2 FQGNSA. CDR3 region: CASSLPPGTSGLQETQYF. The DNA of the CDR3 is TGTGCCAGCAGCTTGCCCCCCGGGACTAGCGGGCTCCAAGAGACCCAGTACTTC.

This clone occurred a few times. This sequence joins TRBV5-6 and TRBJ2-1; 10 nucleotides match TRBD1. CDR1 is SGHDT, CDR2 YYEEEE, per germline. V shed 2 bases, J shed 5 bases, and the junction held 7 bases outside the gene matches. The CDR3 runs to 16 residues. Here the CDR3 DNA reads TGTGCCAGCAGCTTCATGGGACAGGGGCAAAACAATGAGCAGTTCTTC. Residues: CASSFMGQGQNNEQFF.

The chain combines TRBV5-1 with TRBJ2-5; TRBD1 agrees at 8 bases. The junction had 5 bases not matched to a gene; V was cut back by 0 bases and J by 4 bases. The germline V gene encodes CDR1 SGHRS and CDR2 YFSETQ. The CDR3 loop spans 15 amino acids. CDR3 in amino acids: CASSLEAGGRETQYF. CDR3 sequence (DNA): TGCGCCAGCAGCTTGGAGGCAGGGGGCCGAGAGACCCAGTACTTC.

This clone was seen a few times. This chain links TRBV7-2 with TRBJ1-2; the D is unclear. This CDR3 is 13 amino acids long. CDR1 is SGHTA and CDR2 is FQGNSA in the germline V gene. Trimming pared 3 bases from V and 4 bases from J, leaving 9 bases between. In nucleotides, the CDR3 is TGTGCCAGCAGCTTCGACGGACCCTATGGCTACACCTTC. Protein: CASSFDGPYGYTF.

This clone has a handful of counts. J is TRBJ1-1 and V is TRBV15; D ambiguous. The CDR3 is made up of 15 amino acids. V was pared by 0 bases and J by 1 base, with 9 bases between. The V gene's germline CDR1 is LNHNV and CDR2 YYDKDF (reference sequence). CDR3 coding DNA: TGTGCCACCAGCAGAGATTGGGCAGGGAACACTGAAGCTTTCTTT. Protein: CATSRDWAGNTEAFF.

The genes are TRBV27 and TRBJ1-5, with D unresolved. Germline assignment: CDR1 MNHEY and CDR2 SMNVEV (reference sequence). The CDR3 spans 13 residues. V lost 8 bases to trimming and J lost 2 bases, with 10 bases between them. Written as DNA, the CDR3 is TGTGCCAGCGGGAGGTCAGGCAATCAGCCCCAGCATTTT. Protein sequence: CASGRSGNQPQHF.

J is TRBJ2-1 and V is TRBV6-6, with D tentatively TRBD1 or TRBD2 (9 bases each). CDR3 length equals 16 residues. CDR1 is MNHNY, CDR2 SVGAGI, per germline (reference sequence). Trimming cost V 7 bases and J 6 bases, with 22 bases left between them. Written as DNA, the CDR3 is TGTGCCAGCACAGGACTAGCGACAGGGGGGTCCAATGAGCAGTTCTTC. Protein product: CASTGLATGGSNEQFF.

This sequence joins TRBV5-1 and TRBJ2-5, with a possible D match to TRBD1 (5 bases). V was clipped by 0 bases and J by 7 bases, with 13 bases between them. In germline, CDR1 is SGHRS, CDR2 YFSETQ. The CDR3 sequence is 14 residues long. The CDR3 region has the DNA TGCGCCAGCAGCTTGGATCAGGGTCCGGGGACCCAGTACTTC. Protein sequence: CASSLDQGPGTQYF.

This clone was detected once. The chain is built from TRBV7-4 and TRBJ1-5; unclear D gene. CDR3 length: 14 residues. Germline V gene data show CDR1 as SGHVT and CDR2 as SQSDAQ. Trimming took off 3 bases at V and 7 bases at J, with 13 bases between the two ends. In DNA form, the CDR3 reads TGTGCCAGCAGCTTGTCCGTCTCCGAACAGCCCCAGCATTTT. Translation: CASSLSVSEQPQHF. Full variable domain (outside the CDR3, taken from reference TRBV7-4 and TRBJ1-5): GAGVSQSPRYKVAKRGRDVALRCDSISGHVTLYWYRQTLGQGSEVLTYSQSDAQRDKSGRPSGRFSAERPERSVSTLKIQRTEQGDSAVYLCASSLSVSEQPQHFGDGTRLSIL.

The chain links TRBV2 to TRBJ2-4; 8 bases match TRBD2. The CDR3 has 19 residues. V lost 6 bases and J lost 8; bases outside the gene matches: 24. CDR1 is SNHLY and CDR2 is FYNNEI in the germline V gene. This chain's CDR3 is CASSYGLASGQNDVYIQYF. In DNA form, the CDR3 reads TGTGCCAGCAGCTACGGCCTGGCTAGCGGGCAGAATGACGTGTACATTCAGTACTTC.

V and J are TRBV28 and TRBJ1-2; TRBD1 matches 7 bases. The CDR3 runs 16 residues. Trimming took 5 bases from V and 4 from J; bases not matched to a gene: 13. Germline CDR1 and CDR2: MDHEN and SYDVKM. The CDR3 sequence: CASSLSAGGGVYGYTF. The CDR3 region has the DNA TGTGCCAGCAGTCTATCGGCAGGGGGTGGCGTCTATGGCTACACCTTC.

The sample holds a few counts of this clone. The genes are TRBV5-6 and TRBJ2-3, with D unresolved. Trimming shortened V by 1 base and J by 1 base, and 13 bases separated the two germline ends. The CDR3 consists of 16 residues. Germline V gene lookup returns CDR1 SGHDT and CDR2 YYEEEE. CDR3 amino acids: CASSLSSGYRTDTQYF. The CDR3 nucleotides read TGTGCCAGCAGCTTGTCATCAGGATACCGCACAGATACGCAGTATTTT.

The rearrangement uses TRBV6-1 and TRBJ2-7; no definite D call. Germline values: CDR1 MNHNS, CDR2 SASEGT. This CDR3 region has 13 residues. V lost 5 bases to trimming and J lost 2 bases, with 10 bases between them. CDR3 sequence (DNA): TGTGCCAGCAGTCGCCAGCAGACCTACGAGCAGTACTTC. Amino acids: CASSRQQTYEQYF.

A word on this clone: Other DNA sequences in the sample encode the same CDR3. The chain has TRBV9 and TRBJ2-7; D is possibly TRBD1 (5 bases). The V gene's germline CDR1 is SGDLS and CDR2 YYNGEE. This CDR3 is built from 14 residues. V shed 0 bases and J shed 3 bases, with 10 bases lying between them. For the CDR3, the DNA is TGTGCCAGCAGCGTAGGTCAGGGAAACTACGAGCAGTACTTC. It codes for CASSVGQGNYEQYF. Looking up the rest from reference TRBV9 and TRBJ2-7 gives the full variable domain: DSGVTQTPKHLITATGQRVTLRCSPRSGDLSVYWYQQSLDQGLQFLIQYYNGEERAKGNILERFSAQQFPDLHSELNLSSLELGDSALYFCASSVGQGNYEQYFGPGTRLTVT.

The chain joins TRBV7-7 to TRBJ2-3, with D perhaps TRBD2 (5 bases). V was cut by 1 base and J by 2 bases, with 10 bases left in between. Germline V gene lookup returns CDR1 SSHAT and CDR2 FNYEAQ (reference sequence). CDR3 length: 15 amino acids. CDR3 in DNA: TGTGCCAGCAGCTTAGATGGGAGTTCCACAGATACGCAGTATTTT. Amino acids: CASSLDGSSTDTQYF. The full variable domain, completed using reference TRBV7-7 and TRBJ2-3, is GAGVSQSPRYKVTKRGQDVTLRCDPISSHATLYWYQQALGQGPEFLTYFNYEAQPDKSGLPSDRFSAERPEGSISTLTIQRTEQRDSAMYRCASSLDGSSTDTQYFGPGTRLTVL.

V usage is TRBV5-4 and J usage is TRBJ2-7; D is perhaps TRBD1 or TRBD2 (5 bases each). Between the trimmed V and J ends, which lost 0 bases and 6 bases, there was a span of 16 bases. The CDR3 is 15 residues long. Germline assignment: CDR1 SGHNT and CDR2 YYREEE (reference sequence). Here the CDR3 DNA reads TGTGCCAGCAGCTTGGTCGGGGCCAGGGCGGGCGAGCAGTACTTC. As protein: CASSLVGARAGEQYF.

This clone appeared a single time. The chain combines TRBV2 with TRBJ1-1; a possible D gene is TRBD1 (6 bases). The CDR3 consists of 15 residues. V lost 3 bases and J lost 4, with 15 bases in between. The germline V gene has CDR1 SNHLY and CDR2 FYNNEI. The CDR3 nucleotides read TGTGCCAGCAGTGAGGCTTACAGGGTCATCACTGAAGCTTTCTTT. It specifies CASSEAYRVITEAFF.

The count of this clone is one. The chain is built from TRBV9 and TRBJ1-1, with D possibly being TRBD1 (6 bases). From germline, CDR1 is SGDLS and CDR2 YYNGEE. With 4 bases removed from V and 1 base from J, the gap between germline ends came to 14 bases. There are 15 residues in the CDR3. In DNA form, the CDR3 reads TGTGCCAGCAGCCAGCCGGACAGAGAGAACACTGAAGCTTTCTTT. Residues: CASSQPDRENTEAFF. The variable domain in full, with the rest retrieved from reference TRBV9 and TRBJ1-1, is DSGVTQTPKHLITATGQRVTLRCSPRSGDLSVYWYQQSLDQGLQFLIQYYNGEERAKGNILERFSAQQFPDLHSELNLSSLELGDSALYFCASSQPDRENTEAFFGQGTRLTVV.

As to this clone: At one of its ends the junction is not consistent with the germline gene, which may arise from a read error. The chain links TRBV10-2 to TRBJ2-7; 9 nucleotides agree with TRBD2. The CDR3 loop spans 15 amino acids. Germline V gene sequence: CDR1 WSHSY, CDR2 SAAADI. The CDR3 DNA sequence: TGCGCCAGCACTGAGACTAGCGGAGCTACCTACGAGCAGTACTTC. Translation gives CASTETSGATYEQYF.

V is TRBV29-1 and J is TRBJ1-1; a weak D match, TRBD1 (5 bases). CDR3 length: 16 residues. Germline V gives CDR1 SQVTM, CDR2 ANQGSEA. Trimming cost V 4 bases and J 7 bases, with 25 bases left between them. Here the CDR3 DNA reads TGCAGCGTTGTTCTCCCCGATTGGGGCTCGGGGGATGAAGCTTTCTTT. This sequence encodes CSVVLPDWGSGDEAFF.

This chain uses TRBV5-5 with TRBJ1-2; a possible D gene is TRBD1 (5 bases). This CDR3 comprises 17 residues. Germline CDR1 is SGHKS and CDR2 is YYEKEE (reference sequence). Trimming stripped 3 bases from V and 4 bases from J, with 22 bases between. CDR3 in amino acids: CASSSAGGRQEGYGYTF. The CDR3 coding sequence is TGTGCCAGCAGCTCGGCCGGGGGTCGGCAGGAAGGCTATGGCTACACCTTC.

The count of this clone is one. V gene TRBV2 combines with J gene TRBJ2-1; 13 nucleotides align to TRBD2. The germline V gene encodes CDR1 SNHLY and CDR2 FYNNEI. The junction had 6 bases not matched to a gene; V was cut back by 3 bases and J by 10 bases. This CDR3 contains 15 residues. Here the CDR3 DNA reads TGTGCCAGCAGTGATTGGACTAGCGGGAGTGAGGAGCAGTTCTTC. Its translation is CASSDWTSGSEEQFF.

This chain uses TRBV27 with TRBJ2-3, with D perhaps matching TRBD1 (6 bases). The CDR3 totals 17 residues. Deletions cut 2 bases from V and 1 base from J, with 16 bases between. Germline V gene sequence: CDR1 MNHEY, CDR2 SMNVEV (reference sequence). In DNA, the CDR3 is TGTGCCAGCAGTTTAAGGGGGAGAGGACCGGGCACAGATACGCAGTATTTT. Protein sequence: CASSLRGRGPGTDTQYF.

The V and J genes are TRBV7-2 and TRBJ2-1; 7 bases fit TRBD2. The CDR3 consists of 14 residues. Trimming at V came to 5 bases and at J to 9 bases, leaving 10 bases not matched to a gene. Looked up from germline, CDR1 is SGHTA and CDR2 is FQGNSA. CDR3 sequence: CASSQGLVWSEQFF. The CDR3, as DNA: TGTGCCAGCAGCCAAGGACTAGTTTGGTCTGAGCAGTTCTTC.

This clone appeared many times. The chain links TRBV2 to TRBJ2-7, with D possibly TRBD1 on 6 matching bases. The CDR3 loop spans 15 amino acids. CDR1 is SNHLY and CDR2 is FYNNEI in the germline V gene. Trimming stripped 5 bases from V and 2 bases from J, with 16 bases between. The CDR3 reads CASSQGSRVAYEQYF. The CDR3, as DNA: TGTGCCAGCAGTCAGGGGAGCAGGGTCGCCTACGAGCAGTACTTC.

The J gene is TRBJ2-4, the V gene TRBV10-2, with D perhaps being TRBD1 or TRBD2 (6 bases each). Per the germline V gene, CDR1 is WSHSY and CDR2 is SAAADI. V was cut by 3 bases and J by 0 bases, with 15 bases left in between. This CDR3 comprises 17 residues. The CDR3 loop is CASSDPWGALAKNIQYF. In DNA form, the CDR3 reads TGCGCCAGCAGTGACCCTTGGGGGGCCTTAGCCAAAAACATTCAGTACTTC.

V is TRBV5-5 and J is TRBJ2-7, with D unresolved. Between the trimmed V and J ends, which lost 0 bases and 4 bases, there was a span of 8 bases. CDR1 is SGHKS and CDR2 is YYEKEE in the germline V gene (reference sequence). The CDR3 loop spans 13 amino acids. In DNA, the CDR3 is TGTGCCAGCAGCTTGGAATCCCTTTACGAGCAGTACTTC. Its protein is CASSLESLYEQYF.

This clone was counted a few times. The rearrangement links TRBV5-1 to TRBJ2-5, with a tentative D call TRBD2 (6 bases). The CDR3 is made up of 15 amino acids. V lost 7 bases and J lost 2, with 18 bases in between. From germline, CDR1 is SGHRS and CDR2 YFSETQ. CDR3 bases: TGCGCCAGCGCCCCGGGGGAGGTAGGACAAGAGACCCAGTACTTC. This sequence encodes CASAPGEVGQETQYF.

The gene calls are TRBV6-5 and TRBJ2-1; tentative D call: TRBD2 (5 bases). The V and J ends lost 0 bases and 3 bases respectively, with 12 bases between them. This CDR3 has 16 residues. Germline V lookup: CDR1 MNHEY, CDR2 SVGAGI. DNA for the CDR3: TGTGCCAGCAGTTACTCGCCGGGATGGGGCTACAATGAGCAGTTCTTC. It encodes CASSYSPGWGYNEQFF.

This clone turned up a few times. V usage is TRBV6-5 and J usage is TRBJ2-7; 7 bases match TRBD2. The V gene end was trimmed by 0 bases and the J gene end by 3 bases; junction bases not matched to a gene: 5. Germline CDR1 is MNHEY and CDR2 is SVGAGI. The CDR3 extends over 15 amino acids. The CDR3 DNA reads as TGTGCCAGCAGTTACTCCCGGGACTACTTCTACGAGCAGTACTTC. The encoded protein is CASSYSRDYFYEQYF.